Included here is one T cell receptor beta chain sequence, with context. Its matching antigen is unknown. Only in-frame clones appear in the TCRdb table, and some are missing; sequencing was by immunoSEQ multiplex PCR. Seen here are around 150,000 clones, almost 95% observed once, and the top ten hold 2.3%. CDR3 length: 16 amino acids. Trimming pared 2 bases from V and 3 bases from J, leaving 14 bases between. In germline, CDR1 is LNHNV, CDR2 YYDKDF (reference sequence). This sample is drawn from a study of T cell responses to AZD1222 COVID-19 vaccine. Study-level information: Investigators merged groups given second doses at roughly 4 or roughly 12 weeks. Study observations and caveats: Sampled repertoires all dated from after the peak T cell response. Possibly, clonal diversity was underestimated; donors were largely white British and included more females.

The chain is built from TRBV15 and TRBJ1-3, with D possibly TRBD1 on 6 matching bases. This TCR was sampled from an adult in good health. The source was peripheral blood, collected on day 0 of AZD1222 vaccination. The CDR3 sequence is CATSRLKQGSGNTIYF. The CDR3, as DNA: TGTGCCACCAGCAGACTTAAACAGGGTAGTGGAAACACCATATATTTT.